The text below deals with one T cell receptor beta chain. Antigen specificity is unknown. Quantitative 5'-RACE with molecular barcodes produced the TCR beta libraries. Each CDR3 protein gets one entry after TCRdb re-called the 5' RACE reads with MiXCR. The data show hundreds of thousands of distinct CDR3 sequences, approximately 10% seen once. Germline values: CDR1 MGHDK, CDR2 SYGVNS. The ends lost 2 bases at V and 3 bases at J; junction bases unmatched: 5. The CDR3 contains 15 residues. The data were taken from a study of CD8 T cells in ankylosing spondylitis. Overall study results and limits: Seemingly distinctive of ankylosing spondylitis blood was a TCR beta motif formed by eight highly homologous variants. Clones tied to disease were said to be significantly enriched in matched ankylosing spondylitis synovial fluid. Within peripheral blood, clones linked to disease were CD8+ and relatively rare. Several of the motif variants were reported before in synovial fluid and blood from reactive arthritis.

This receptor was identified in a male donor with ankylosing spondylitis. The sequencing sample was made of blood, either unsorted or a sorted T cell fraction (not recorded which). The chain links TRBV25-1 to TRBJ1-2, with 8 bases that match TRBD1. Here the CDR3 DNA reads TGTGCCAGCAGTGAAAGGCAGGGGGCAGACTATGGCTACACCTTC. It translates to CASSERQGADYGYTF.